This T cell receptor (beta chain) was found in a study of cytomegalovirus exposure and HLA in healthy donors (dated by TCRdb to 2017 to 2019). With respect to the entire study: According to a later analysis, one platform produced both the 110 or so validation repertoires and the 670 or so repertoires of the first cohort. The aim of the study was to test whether cataloging public T cell receptors could identify signatures of past pathogen exposure. A separate validation cohort of about 110 different subjects was used in addition to the 666-subject first cohort. High-throughput TCR immunosequencing, statistical association of individual TCRs with disease status, and machine learning were combined to predict cytomegalovirus infection status. Overall study results and their limits: In a later analysis, TCRs clustered in the first cohort were found to also tend to co-occur in the roughly 120 validation repertoires, with 90% to 95% of cluster scores above 0. A few of the identified cytomegalovirus-associated TCR beta chains were confirmed in vitro to be specific for cytomegalovirus antigens. The classifier was reported to diagnose cytomegalovirus status with high specificity and sensitivity in both the original and validation cohorts. Across donors, most TCR sequences were observed very rarely, whereas some public TCRs were present in many individuals. The validation cohort had no HLA typing available for a later analysis, so co-occurrence within that cohort was assessed over all 120 or so repertoires. The authors suggested that the approach could potentially be extended to other disease states and immunological phenotypes. The study listed 164 TCR beta chains as associated with cytomegalovirus.

The donors were included in the validation cohort of 130 or so subjects, a group kept apart from the approximately 650-subject first cohort. Libraries were built with the immunoSEQ multiplex PCR assay. As for the authors' bioinformatics: To diagnose cytomegalovirus status from the catalog of TCR beta chain sequences, a statistical classification framework was built. Imported from immuneACCESS, the table was reduced by TCRdb to in-frame sequences with V and J called. These copies leave out some clones; in studies compared against another copy, an unresolved V gene accounts for under half, and the cause of the remainder is not known. V and J calls and clone size are copied from that table; D and trimming were computed from the DNA. Counted in this sample were approximately 120,000 clones; roughly 90% of them appeared once. The ten biggest clones cover roughly 2.2% of the sample. There are a few counts of this clone. There is no known antigen for this receptor. The input lacks base qualities; no much larger clone sits a single base away.

For CDR1 and CDR2, the germline V gene lists SGDLS and YYNGEE. Spanning cysteine to phenylalanine, the CDR3 consists of 14 amino acids. CDR3 DNA is the only sequence kept; it has 42 bases, read in frame from the first base. V loses 0 bases of germline sequence and J loses 3 bases, and the interval between the two ends is 10 bases. Sequencing input: PBMCs. The origin of this receptor is a woman aged 18-29 years in good health and CMV-seronegative. Recombination linked TRBV9 to TRBJ2-7; the D gene is not confidently resolved. The CDR3 sequence is CASSVAAINYEQYF. The DNA sequence is given as TGTGCCAGCAGCGTAGCCGCTATTAACTACGAGCAGTACTTC.